This is a list of T cell receptor beta chains from one sample in a study of shared clonotypes between healthy human individuals. Method: immunoSEQ multiplex PCR; TCRdb's copy keeps in-frame clones and lacks some. The data hold about 1.5 million clones, with 95% to 97% observed a single time. The material sequenced was naive CD4+ T cells sorted from blood. Every receptor here comes from a man under 40 in good health. The CDR3 runs from the conserved cysteine through the conserved F or W. A D gene is named only where the DNA matches it firmly. Clone sizes are given selectively: once, few, many, or a class where the clone is expanded.

V gene,clone size,D gene,J gene,CDR3 DNA,CDR3 protein
TRBV5-1,-,-,TRBJ2-1,TGCGCCAGCAGCTTGCGAAGCAATGAGCAGTTCTTC,CASSLRSNEQFF
TRBV5-1,-,-,TRBJ2-1,TGCGCCAGCAGCCCCCAAAGTTCCTGGAACAATGAGCAGTTCTTC,CASSPQSSWNNEQFF
TRBV7-2,-,TRBD2,TRBJ2-3,TGTGCCAGAGCAGGGTTGGCGGGGGGCCCAGATACGCAGTATTTT,CARAGLAGGPDTQYF
TRBV9,once,TRBD2,TRBJ2-5,TGTGCCAGCAGCTTTAGCGGGAGGGCCCAAGAGACCCAGTACTTC,CASSFSGRAQETQYF
TRBV10-2,once,-,TRBJ2-1,TGCGCCAGCAAACGGGATAGATCCTACAATGAGCAGTTCTTC,CASKRDRSYNEQFF
TRBV4-2,-,-,TRBJ2-5,TGTGCCAGCAGCCCGAGGTCCCGGACGGCCCAAGAGACCCAGTACTTC,CASSPRSRTAQETQYF
TRBV28,-,-,TRBJ2-3,TGTGCCAGCAGTTTATACCCCGTTTTGGCAGATACGCAGTATTTT,CASSLYPVLADTQYF
TRBV5-4,-,-,TRBJ2-2,TGTGCCAGCAGCTTGAATCAGGTTTTCCCCGGGGAGCTGTTTTTT,CASSLNQVFPGELFF
TRBV18,-,-,TRBJ1-2,TGTGCCAGCTCACCAGAGACAGCGTCTTCCTATGGCTACACCTTC,CASSPETASSYGYTF
TRBV28,-,TRBD2,TRBJ2-7,TGTGCCAGCAGTCCTTTCGGGGAAGCGGGAGGGTACGAGCAGTACTTC,CASSPFGEAGGYEQYF